These 17 T cell receptor beta chains originate from one sample sequenced in a study of neurological immune-mediated disorders. MiXCR, run by TCRdb on the 5' RACE reads, gives a single entry per CDR3 protein. The profile shows 35,000 to 50,000 distinct CDR3 sequences, roughly 2.5% of them singletons. Sequencing input: PBMCs. These receptors all stem from a man aged 45 to 65 with multiple sclerosis.

This clonotype was detected ten times or more. The chain combines TRBV5-1 with TRBJ1-3; no clear D gene. This CDR3 spans 16 amino acids. Germline assignment: CDR1 SGHRS and CDR2 YFSETQ. V gave up 2 bases and J gave up 0 bases, with 12 bases separating them. In DNA, the CDR3 is TGCGCCAGCAGCTTAACAGACGGATTCTCTGGAAACACCATATATTTT. It is translated as CASSLTDGFSGNTIYF. Variable domain in full (rest from reference TRBV5-1 and TRBJ1-3): KAGVTQTPRYLIKTRGQQVTLSCSPISGHRSVSWYQQTPGQGLQFLFEYFSETQRNKGNFPGRFSGRQFSNSRSEMNVSTLELGDSALYLCASSLTDGFSGNTIYFGEGSWLTVV.

This clonotype has at least ten counts. The J gene is TRBJ2-7, the V gene TRBV5-1; D unresolved. In germline, CDR1 is SGHRS, CDR2 YFSETQ. The germline V and J ends were trimmed by 0 bases and 6 bases, with 7 bases remaining between them. The CDR3 covers 12 residues. The CDR3 region is CASSLVEGEQYF. The CDR3 nucleotides are TGCGCCAGCAGCTTGGTGGAAGGCGAGCAGTACTTC.

Many counts were recorded for this clonotype. V and J are TRBV6-4 and TRBJ2-1, with D possibly matching TRBD1 (6 bases). The germline V gene has CDR1 MRHNA and CDR2 SNTAGT. Between the trimmed V and J ends, which lost 2 bases and 0 bases, there was a span of 8 bases. This CDR3 is 15 amino acids long. The CDR3 reads CASSDVGASYNEQFF. DNA for the CDR3: TGTGCCAGCAGTGACGTGGGGGCCTCCTACAATGAGCAGTTCTTC.

A remark on this clonotype: A read error is possible here, since a much larger clone lies one base away. The chain couples TRBV7-9 to TRBJ2-3; D might be TRBD2 (6 bases). CDR1 is SEHNR, CDR2 FQNEAQ, per germline (reference sequence). The CDR3 is made up of 17 amino acids. Trimming stripped 5 bases from V and 4 bases from J, with 22 bases between. Written as DNA, the CDR3 is TGTGCCAGCAGCCCCCCGCTTGGACTAAACGGGGCAGATACGCAGTATTTT. Translated: CASSPPLGLNGADTQYF.

This clonotype was found many times. The chain employs TRBV27 and TRBJ2-5; D is unresolved. CDR1 is MNHEY, CDR2 SMNVEV, per germline (reference sequence). V dropped 3 bases and J dropped 5 bases, with 10 bases sitting between them. This CDR3 is built from 13 residues. Here the CDR3 DNA reads TGTGCCAGCAGTTTCACCTCCCGGGAGACCCAGTACTTC. It yields the protein CASSFTSRETQYF.

This clonotype was detected many times. This rearrangement joins TRBV14 to TRBJ2-3; TRBD2 agrees at 8 bases. Germline V CDR1 and CDR2: SGHDN, FVKESK. The CDR3 is 17 amino acids. Losses at the gene ends were 0 bases for V and 4 bases for J; bases not matched to a gene: 9. In DNA, the CDR3 is TGTGCCAGCAGCCAAGATTATGGCGGGGGGTGGTCAGATACGCAGTATTTT. As protein: CASSQDYGGGWSDTQYF.

This clonotype has a handful of counts. J is TRBJ2-1 and V is TRBV7-6, with 9 bases identical to TRBD1. V was clipped by 0 bases and J by 4 bases; unmatched bases: 7. Germline values: CDR1 SGHVS, CDR2 FNYEAQ. The CDR3 has 17 amino acids. CDR3 nucleotide sequence: TGTGCCAGCAGCTTAGCGGGCCAGGACAGGGGTTACAATGAGCAGTTCTTC. Encoded protein: CASSLAGQDRGYNEQFF.

At least ten counts were recorded for this clonotype. V and J are TRBV12-3 or TRBV12-4 and TRBJ2-1, with 9 bases that match TRBD2. The ends lost 10 bases at V and 8 bases at J; junction bases unmatched: 12. This CDR3 has 14 amino acids. The CDR3 protein is CATLAGGPSDEQFF. The CDR3, as DNA: TGTGCCACCCTCGCGGGGGGGCCATCAGATGAGCAGTTCTTC.

This clonotype appeared a few times. The rearrangement joins TRBV4-3 to TRBJ2-3; 7 nucleotides line up with TRBD1. CDR3 length equals 12 residues. Trimming at V came to 4 bases and at J to 11 bases, leaving 6 bases not matched to a gene. Germline V gene lookup returns CDR1 LGHNA and CDR2 YSLEER. Here the CDR3 reads CASSLDRVKQYF. The CDR3 DNA is TGCGCCAGCAGCCTAGACAGGGTGAAGCAGTATTTT.

This clonotype has at least ten counts. The chain uses TRBV7-2 and TRBJ2-7; D unclear. Trimming removed 5 bases at V and 6 bases at J, with 14 bases between. The CDR3 is 13 amino acids. Germline values: CDR1 SGHTA, CDR2 FQGNSA. The DNA for the CDR3 is TGTGCCAGCAGCCTCCATAGTACGCGCGAGCAGTACTTC. Its translation: CASSLHSTREQYF.

This clonotype was detected ten times or more. V and J are TRBV7-9 and TRBJ1-2; D uncertain. Trimming removed 5 bases at V and 3 bases at J, with 10 bases between. CDR3 length: 13 residues. Germline V lookup: CDR1 SEHNR, CDR2 FQNEAQ (reference sequence). The CDR3 DNA reads TGTGCCAGCAGCCCAGCACAAGACTATGGCTACACCTTC. Translation gives CASSPAQDYGYTF.

This clonotype appeared many times. This chain joins TRBV6-2 or TRBV6-3 and TRBJ1-2; D remains ambiguous. Trimming cost V 6 bases and J 3 bases, with 11 bases left between them. The CDR3 totals 13 residues. Germline values: CDR1 MNHEY, CDR2 SVGEGT. The CDR3: CASRKDGYYGYTF. The CDR3 DNA is TGTGCCAGCAGAAAGGACGGATACTATGGCTACACCTTC.

This clonotype was observed a handful of times. This sequence may be a read error, since a much larger clone differs from it by one base. This likely comes from a read error, as the CDR3 has no conserved phenylalanine or tryptophan at its end. The chain carries TRBV6-5 and TRBJ2-1; D is uncertain. Germline loops: CDR1 MNHEY, CDR2 SVGAGI. The CDR3 covers 11 residues. V shed 4 bases and J shed 10 bases, with 8 bases lying between them. The CDR3 loop reads CASSSAGEQFS. The CDR3 nucleotides are TGTGCCAGCAGTTCCGCAGGAGAGCAGTTCTCC.

Many counts were recorded for this clonotype. The chain recombines TRBV29-1 with TRBJ2-7; weak D call: TRBD2 (5 bases). CDR1 and CDR2 from the germline V gene are SQVTM and ANQGSEA. This CDR3 comprises 12 residues. The V end was cut by 7 bases, the J end by 3 bases, with 13 bases between. CDR3 loop: CSAVDRGYEQYF. The CDR3 DNA reads as TGCAGCGCCGTAGACCGGGGCTACGAGCAGTACTTC.

This clonotype has ten or more counts. J is TRBJ1-2 and V is TRBV20-1, with 7 bases matching TRBD1. CDR3 size: 11 residues. V was clipped by 4 bases and J by 7 bases; unmatched bases: 3. Germline CDR1 is DFQATT and CDR2 is SNEGSKA (reference sequence). In nucleotides, the CDR3 is TGCAGTGCTATCGCAGGGGGTGGCTACACCTTC. Encoded protein: CSAIAGGGYTF.

There are many counts of this clonotype. A junction boundary mismatches the germline segment, possibly from a read error. The chain carries TRBV6-5 and TRBJ1-5; possible D gene TRBD1, 6 bases. This CDR3 region has 14 residues. In germline, CDR1 is MNHEY, CDR2 SVGAGI. The CDR3 sequence: CASSHRGRNQPQNF. DNA for the CDR3: TGTGCCAGCAGCCATAGGGGGAGGAATCAGCCCCAGAATTTT.

This clonotype qualifies as medium-sized. The J gene is TRBJ2-6, the V gene TRBV2; 7 bases line up with TRBD1. Germline lookup yields CDR1 SNHLY and CDR2 FYNNEI. The J segment lost 0 bases and the V segment lost 6 bases, leaving 8 bases of the junction unmatched. The CDR3 is 17 residues long. CDR3 amino acids: CASSTPRDSSGANVLTF. In DNA, the CDR3 is TGTGCCAGCAGCACGCCCCGGGACAGCTCTGGGGCCAACGTCCTGACTTTC. Variable domain in full (rest from reference TRBV2 and TRBJ2-6): EPEVTQTPSHQVTQMGQEVILRCVPISNHLYFYWYRQILGQKVEFLVSFYNNEISEKSEIFDDQFSVERPDGSNFTLKIRSTKLEDSAMYFCASSTPRDSSGANVLTFGAGSRLTVL.